These 25 T cell receptor beta chains were all obtained from the same sample, sequenced in a study of long-term antiretroviral therapy in people with HIV. Running of the v3.0 immunoSEQ assay took place at survey level. Repertoires were generated with immunoSEQ multiplex PCR, while TCRdb's copy carries only in-frame clones and drops some. The top ten hold under 7.5% of the sample, which has under 30,000 clones, around 85% seen once. The source was unsorted PBMCs, collected about 5 years before starting antiretroviral therapy. These receptors were obtained from a middle-aged man with HIV.

J is TRBJ2-1 and V is TRBV5-1, with D perhaps being TRBD1 or TRBD2 (5 bases each). Trimming removed 0 bases at V and 5 bases at J, with 12 bases between. This CDR3 comprises 15 residues. Germline loops: CDR1 SGHRS, CDR2 YFSETQ. The CDR3 DNA reads TGCGCCAGCAGCTTGGGGGGGACCAAAAACAATGAGCAGTTCTTC. It yields the protein CASSLGGTKNNEQFF.

This clone was counted only a few times. This chain connects TRBV7-3 to TRBJ2-1, with 8 bases identical to TRBD1. Germline CDR1 reads SGHTA; CDR2 reads FQGTGA. Trimming removed 5 bases from V and 4 bases from J; junction bases left unmatched: 7. The CDR3 extends over 15 amino acids. The DNA for the CDR3 is TGTGCCAGCAGCCTAGACAGGGGCGGGTACAATGAGCAGTTCTTC. This gives the protein CASSLDRGGYNEQFF.

J is TRBJ2-3 and V is TRBV2; 12 bases align to TRBD2. Germline lookup yields CDR1 SNHLY and CDR2 FYNNEI. This CDR3 is built from 18 residues. J was trimmed by 2 bases and V by 4 bases; bases with no gene match: 10. In DNA form, the CDR3 reads TGTGCCAGCAGTGCTCAAACCCGGACTAGCGGGGACACAGATACGCAGTATTTT. This sequence encodes CASSAQTRTSGDTDTQYF.

The chain employs TRBV6-5 and TRBJ2-3; TRBD1 agrees at 7 bases. Losses at the gene ends were 2 bases for V and 2 bases for J; bases not matched to a gene: 7. The CDR3 contains 16 residues. In germline, CDR1 is MNHEY, CDR2 SVGAGI. The CDR3 DNA follows: TGTGCCAGCAGTTACCAGACAGGGAGAAACACAGATACGCAGTATTTT. The encoded protein is CASSYQTGRNTDTQYF.

This clone was counted a single time. The J gene is TRBJ2-5, the V gene TRBV7-3; D is undetermined. V gave up 1 base and J gave up 2 bases, with 11 bases separating them. CDR3 length: 15 residues. In germline, CDR1 is SGHTA, CDR2 FQGTGA. CDR3 DNA: TGTGCCAGCAGCTTAAGCGGAACCACACAAGAGACCCAGTACTTC. This gives the protein CASSLSGTTQETQYF. Supplemented by reference TRBV7-3 and TRBJ2-5, the full variable domain reads GAGVSQTPSNKVTEKGKYVELRCDPISGHTALYWYRQSLGQGPEFLIYFQGTGAADDSGLPNDRFFAVRPEGSVSTLKIQRTERGDSAVYLCASSLSGTTQETQYFGPGTRLLVL.

The chain has TRBV6-1 and TRBJ1-5; D call uncertain. Trimming took 7 bases from V and 4 from J, leaving 14 bases between them. From germline, CDR1 is MNHNS and CDR2 SASEGT. CDR3 length: 14 residues. The CDR3 spells CASNDWAGNQPQHF. CDR3 sequence (DNA): TGTGCCAGCAACGATTGGGCGGGGAATCAGCCCCAGCATTTT.

The gene calls are TRBV7-7 and TRBJ2-2, with no clear D. The CDR3 sequence is 12 residues long. Trimming removed 1 base at V and 8 bases at J, with 5 bases between. Germline V gene lookup returns CDR1 SSHAT and CDR2 FNYEAQ (reference sequence). DNA for the CDR3: TGTGCCAGCAGCTTAGTAGGAGGGGAGCTGTTTTTT. Its translation is CASSLVGGELFF.

The chain recombines TRBV30 with TRBJ2-1; D gene unclear. Trimming cost V 3 bases and J 3 bases, with 12 bases left between them. The CDR3 loop spans 14 amino acids. CDR1 is GTSNPN and CDR2 is SVGIG in the germline V gene (reference sequence). CDR3 protein: CAWSVLRFYNEQFF. The CDR3 DNA reads as TGTGCCTGGAGCGTCCTCCGGTTCTACAATGAGCAGTTCTTC. The complete variable domain, with remaining parts taken from reference TRBV30 and TRBJ2-1, reads SQTIHQWPATLVQPVGSPLSLECTVEGTSNPNLYWYRQAAGRGLQLLFYSVGIGQISSEVPQNLSASRPQDRQFILSSKKLLLSDSGFYLCAWSVLRFYNEQFFGPGTRLTVL.

The chain recombines TRBV7-2 with TRBJ2-3, with 8 bases lining up with TRBD2. CDR3 length: 15 amino acids. With 3 bases clipped from V and 1 base from J, the junction kept 3 bases outside the gene matches. Germline CDR1 SGHTA, CDR2 FQGNSA. CDR3 sequence: CASSFSGVGTDTQYF. The CDR3 region has the DNA TGTGCCAGCAGCTTTAGCGGGGTGGGCACAGATACGCAGTATTTT.

This chain connects TRBV12-1 to TRBJ1-2; the table assigns TRBD1, which was not confirmed against the DNA. TRBV12-1 is a pseudogene segment. The CDR3 has 16 amino acids. The CDR3 loop reads CASSYRQGRANYGYTF. The CDR3 nucleotides read TGTGCCAGCAGCTACAGACAGGGCAGAGCTAACTATGGCTACACCTTC.

This clone was seen a single time. The V call is TRBV5-4, the J call TRBJ2-6, with 7 bases aligning to TRBD1. The CDR3 is 16 residues long. Trimming took 4 bases from V and 8 from J; bases not matched to a gene: 12. Germline V CDR1 and CDR2: SGHNT, YYREEE (reference sequence). The CDR3 region is CASSLGTEVSSNVLTF. The CDR3 DNA follows: TGTGCCAGCAGCCTGGGGACAGAAGTTTCCTCCAACGTCCTGACTTTC.

This clone was observed a few times. V is TRBV29-1 and J is TRBJ1-2; D might be TRBD1 (5 bases). This CDR3 is built from 12 residues. V lost 0 bases and J 7 bases, leaving 9 bases between the germline ends. Germline V gives CDR1 SQVTM, CDR2 ANQGSEA. CDR3 in amino acids: CSVEEIGGGYTF. CDR3 bases: TGCAGCGTTGAAGAGATTGGGGGTGGCTACACCTTC.

In its sample, this clone was seen once. This chain joins TRBV19 and TRBJ2-1, with 9 bases fitting TRBD1. V lost 3 bases to trimming and J lost 7 bases; unmatched junction nucleotides: 10. Germline V gene lookup returns CDR1 LNHDA and CDR2 SQIVND (reference sequence). The CDR3 has 16 residues. CDR3 region: CASSISPGQGGNEQFF. In DNA form, the CDR3 reads TGTGCCAGTAGTATCTCACCGGGACAGGGAGGAAATGAGCAGTTCTTC.

Only one count was recorded for this clone. The rearrangement links TRBV6-6 to TRBJ2-7; TRBD1 or TRBD2 may be the D gene (5 bases each). Germline values: CDR1 MNHNY, CDR2 SVGAGI (reference sequence). The CDR3 spans 13 residues. The V end was cut by 7 bases, the J end by 8 bases, with 18 bases between. CDR3 nucleotides: TGTGCCAGCAACCCCGGGACCCATCGAAAGCAGTACTTC. Protein product: CASNPGTHRKQYF.

The count of this clone is one. The rearrangement joins TRBV27 to TRBJ2-7, with 7 bases matching TRBD1. The CDR3 is made up of 13 amino acids. Germline loops: CDR1 MNHEY, CDR2 SMNVEV (reference sequence). J was trimmed by 2 bases and V by 5 bases; bases with no gene match: 3. CDR3 sequence: CASSADRAYEQYF. CDR3 DNA sequence: TGTGCCAGCAGTGCCGACAGGGCCTACGAGCAGTACTTC.

The chain recombines TRBV7-3 with TRBJ1-6, with D possibly matching TRBD1 (5 bases). Trimming took 3 bases from V and 4 from J, leaving 10 bases between them. Germline values: CDR1 SGHTA, CDR2 FQGTGA. The CDR3 is 15 amino acids. The CDR3 DNA reads TGTGCCAGCAGCTTGGCGGGGGGTTATAATTCACCCCTCCACTTT. The encoded protein is CASSLAGGYNSPLHF.

The chain joins TRBV7-9 to TRBJ2-3; weak D call: TRBD1 (7 bases). Germline V CDR1 and CDR2: SEHNR, FQNEAQ (reference sequence). CDR3 size: 18 residues. The ends were cut back, 1 base at V and 2 bases at J, with 19 bases in the middle. CDR3 region: CASSLVAGGYSITDTQYF. CDR3 nucleotides: TGTGCCAGCAGCTTAGTGGCAGGGGGGTATTCAATCACAGATACGCAGTATTTT.

The chain is built from TRBV21-1 and TRBJ2-7; the table calls TRBD1, which could not be checked here. TRBV21-1 is classified as a pseudogene. This CDR3 is 12 amino acids long. In nucleotides, the CDR3 is TGTGCCAGCAGCAAAGTCTTAACAGGTCAGTACTTC. Amino acids: CASSKVLTGQYF.

The rearrangement uses TRBV10-2 and TRBJ2-7, with 9 bases identical to TRBD1. Per germline, CDR1 WSHSY and CDR2 SAAADI. The CDR3 consists of 16 residues. The V segment lost 2 bases and the J segment 5 bases; nucleotides outside the gene matches: 10. Here the CDR3 reads CASSEPGTGTRNEQYF. For the CDR3, the DNA is TGCGCCAGCAGTGAGCCGGGGACAGGGACCCGTAACGAGCAGTACTTC.

CDR3 nucleotides: TGTGCCAGCAGCTTGAGTGTTGCGCTACCGAACACCGGGGAGCTGTTTTTT. The encoded protein is CASSLSVALPNTGELFF. The V gene is TRBV7-3, the J gene TRBJ2-2; no definite D call. From germline, CDR1 is SGHTA and CDR2 FQGTGA. The CDR3 has 17 residues. Trimming took 3 bases from V and 0 from J, leaving 14 bases between them.

This clone has more than one count but fewer than ten. This chain links TRBV7-9 with TRBJ1-2; TRBD1 matches at 7 bases. Germline V gene lookup returns CDR1 SEHNR and CDR2 FQNEAQ (reference sequence). After removal of 8 bases from V and 8 bases from J, the junction contained 11 bases not matched to a gene. The CDR3 spans 13 residues. For the CDR3, the DNA is TGTGCCAGCCTACCGGGACAGTTAAGCGGCTACACCTTC. Protein sequence: CASLPGQLSGYTF.

Here the CDR3 reads CASSRAEFYGYTF. CDR3 sequence (DNA): TGCGCCAGCAGCCGGGCAGAATTCTATGGCTACACCTTC. The chain links TRBV5-1 to TRBJ1-2; the D is unclear. Per the germline V gene, CDR1 is SGHRS and CDR2 is YFSETQ. The CDR3 has 13 residues. V lost 4 bases to trimming and J lost 4 bases, with 11 bases between them.

This chain joins TRBV5-4 and TRBJ1-2; D possibly corresponds to TRBD1 (5 bases). From germline, CDR1 is SGHNT and CDR2 YYREEE (reference sequence). The V gene lost 2 bases and the J gene lost 4 bases, with 6 bases spanning the gap. The CDR3 contains 12 residues. For the CDR3, the DNA is TGTGCCAGCAGCTTAGACAGCTATGGCTACACCTTC. This gives the protein CASSLDSYGYTF.

This sequence joins TRBV5-1 and TRBJ1-1, with TRBD1 matching over 10 bases. Per the germline V gene, CDR1 is SGHRS and CDR2 is YFSETQ. V lost 6 bases, J lost 3 bases, and 8 bases stayed unmatched. This CDR3 contains 15 residues. CDR3 nucleotide sequence: TGCGCCAGCATGAGCAGGACAGGGGGGGACACTGAAGCTTTCTTT. Translating gives CASMSRTGGDTEAFF.

The chain employs TRBV7-8 and TRBJ2-3; 9 nucleotides align to TRBD2. This CDR3 spans 17 amino acids. V was clipped by 2 bases and J by 2 bases; unmatched bases: 8. The germline CDR1 and CDR2 sequences are SGHVS and FQNEAQ. The CDR3, as DNA: TGTGCCAGCAGCTTACTGCTAGCGGGGACTATCACAGATACGCAGTATTTT. It encodes CASSLLLAGTITDTQYF.